This entry describes one T cell receptor (beta chain). These data belong to a study of blood T cell repertoires in COVID-19. The protocol was immunoSEQ multiplex PCR, while the TCRdb copy is restricted to in-frame clones and leaves out a portion. Counted here are about 140,000 clones, roughly 88% occurring once; the ten biggest clones make up about 10%. From germline, CDR1 is MGHRA and CDR2 YSYEKL. The CDR3 covers 13 residues. V was clipped by 1 base and J by 10 bases, with 8 bases between them. The sequence was collected from a man aged 60 to 75 with active or convalescent COVID-19. Sequencing input: peripheral blood. V is TRBV4-1 and J is TRBJ2-6; D unclear. The CDR3 DNA is TGCGCCAGCAGCCAAGGGCTCGTTAACGTCCTGACTTTC. This sequence encodes CASSQGLVNVLTF.